This T cell receptor (beta chain) emerged from a study of blood T cell repertoires in COVID-19. The age range of participants was 18 to 89 years, with residence in more than 20 US areas. Self-reported history from a screening survey and questionnaire set each donor's cohort. V trimming: 4 bases; J trimming: 4 bases; junction bases outside the gene matches: 3. Germline values: CDR1 SEHNR, CDR2 FQNEAQ (reference sequence). The CDR3 has 14 amino acids. Per the original methods: Amplification of reference gene primers provided the estimated nucleated cell counts. Some clones are missing from TCRdb's copy, which holds only in-frame ones; the method was immunoSEQ multiplex PCR. Clone size and the V and J calls come from that table; the DNA yielded D and trimming. Of about 320,000 clones detected, 80% to 90% appear once; the ten largest clones hold about 8.9%.

This clonotype originated in a woman aged 18-35 years who had recovered from COVID-19. The chain couples TRBV7-9 to TRBJ1-1, with 10 bases that match TRBD1. The specimen sequenced was PBMCs or T cells enriched from blood (not recorded which). CDR3 amino acids: CASSSRTGGTEAFF. For the CDR3, the DNA is TGTGCCAGCAGCTCCCGGACAGGGGGCACTGAAGCTTTCTTT.